This record covers a single TCR beta chain. Its antigen is unidentified. This record belongs to a study of chemoradiotherapy in HPV16-positive cancers. This table comes from immunoSEQ multiplex PCR, and its TCRdb copy is limited to in-frame clones, with some not included. The top ten clones hold around 4.4% of a sample with about 68,000 clones, 88% of them seen once. Overall study findings and caveats: HPV-specific T cells were functionally defined from only a couple of HPV16-positive patients.

The receptor was isolated from a human donor with HPV-associated anogenital cancer. The sequences come from blood, collected from a patient who underwent chemoradiotherapy.

DNA for the CDR3: TGTGCCAGCAGCCCACGCGTAGAGACCCAGTACTTC. It encodes CASSPRVETQYF. The V and J genes are TRBV2 and TRBJ2-5; D is unclear. This CDR3 spans 12 amino acids. The V end was cut by 6 bases, the J end by 4 bases, with 9 bases between. Germline V CDR1 and CDR2: SNHLY, FYNNEI.